This passage covers 15 T cell receptor beta chains from one sample sequenced in a study of radiotherapy plus CTLA-4 blockade in lung cancer. Assay used: immunoSEQ multiplex PCR; TCRdb lists only in-frame clones, some missing. The sample gives about 51,000 clones, about four fifths of which show up once; 7.5% to 9.5% is in the top ten. The sample consisted of peripheral blood, taken from a patient treated with radiotherapy plus ipilimumab. Every receptor here comes from a human donor with non-small cell lung cancer who had a complete response to radiotherapy plus ipilimumab.

This clone is a singleton in its sample. This chain joins TRBV6-4 and TRBJ2-3, with 7 positions matching TRBD1. The germline CDR1 and CDR2 sequences are MRHNA and SNTAGT. The CDR3 sequence is 13 residues long. After removal of 8 bases from V and 2 bases from J, the junction contained 4 bases not matched to a gene. CDR3 in amino acids: CASSGTVTDTQYF. The CDR3 DNA reads TGTGCCAGCTCTGGGACAGTCACAGATACGCAGTATTTT.

The V gene is TRBV28, the J gene TRBJ1-5, with 9 bases aligning to TRBD1. The CDR3 sequence is 14 residues long. V lost 6 bases and J lost 2; bases outside the gene matches: 2. Germline V lookup: CDR1 MDHEN, CDR2 SYDVKM. The CDR3 coding sequence is TGTGCCAGCAGGCGGACAGGGGGCAATCAGCCCCAGCATTTT. Its protein product is CASRRTGGNQPQHF.

The chain recombines TRBV2 with TRBJ2-7; D perhaps matches TRBD1 (6 bases). Trimming removed 5 bases at V and 0 bases at J, with 11 bases between. CDR1 is SNHLY and CDR2 is FYNNEI in the germline V gene. This CDR3 spans 14 amino acids. For the CDR3, the DNA is TGTGCCAGCAGTTCCCGGGACACCTCCTACGAGCAGTACTTC. Protein sequence: CASSSRDTSYEQYF.

The J gene is TRBJ1-5, the V gene TRBV30; D unresolved. Germline V CDR1 and CDR2: GTSNPN, SVGIG (reference sequence). The CDR3 runs to 13 residues. V shed 0 bases and J shed 5 bases, with 8 bases lying between them. CDR3 protein: CAWSVAVYQPQHF. The CDR3 region has the DNA TGTGCCTGGAGTGTGGCCGTTTATCAGCCCCAGCATTTT.

As DNA, the CDR3 is TGTGCCAGCAGCTTAACCATTACAACCAATAACTATGGCTACACCTTC. Translating it yields CASSLTITTNNYGYTF. The chain couples TRBV7-2 to TRBJ1-2; D remains ambiguous. The V gene lost 2 bases and the J gene lost 1 base, with 14 bases spanning the gap. This CDR3 comprises 16 residues. CDR1 is SGHTA, CDR2 FQGNSA, per germline.

This clone ranks as medium-sized. The genes are TRBV2 and TRBJ1-4, with D possibly TRBD1 on 6 matching bases. The germline V gene has CDR1 SNHLY and CDR2 FYNNEI. The CDR3 contains 13 residues. Trimming took 7 bases from V and 3 from J, leaving 9 bases between them. The CDR3: CASTTGANEKLFF. The CDR3 DNA follows: TGTGCCAGCACGACAGGAGCTAATGAAAAACTGTTTTTT.

The V and J genes are TRBV5-1 and TRBJ1-5; TRBD1 agrees at 12 bases. The trim removed 4 bases at V and 7 bases at J, leaving 3 bases unmatched. The CDR3 runs to 14 residues. Germline CDR1 is SGHRS and CDR2 is YFSETQ. This CDR3 is CASSAGTGGQPQHF. As DNA, the CDR3 is TGCGCCAGCAGCGCCGGGACAGGGGGCCAGCCCCAGCATTTT.

The genes are TRBV23-1 and TRBJ2-7; D remains ambiguous. TRBV23-1 is designated an ORF whose function remains uncertain. This CDR3 is 12 amino acids long. Trimming removed 4 bases from V and 7 bases from J, with 11 bases in between. This chain's CDR3 is CASSPLSVEQYF. In DNA, the CDR3 is TGCGCCAGCAGTCCCCTGAGTGTAGAGCAGTACTTC.

The rearrangement joins TRBV7-9 to TRBJ2-7; possibly TRBD1 for D (6 bases). The V gene's germline CDR1 is SEHNR and CDR2 FQNEAQ (reference sequence). The CDR3 runs to 15 residues. Trimming removed 5 bases from V and 3 bases from J, with 17 bases in between. In DNA, the CDR3 is TGTGCCAGCAGCCCTACAGGGAAAGCTGGCTACGAGCAGTACTTC. Translating gives CASSPTGKAGYEQYF.

The J gene is TRBJ1-1, the V gene TRBV25-1, with 9 bases aligning to TRBD1. Trimming took 4 bases from V and 1 from J; bases not matched to a gene: 1. CDR1 and CDR2 from the germline V gene are MGHDK and SYGVNS. The CDR3 totals 14 residues. CDR3 nucleotide sequence: TGTGCCAGCAGTGCGGACAGGGGGAACACTGAAGCTTTCTTT. The encoded protein is CASSADRGNTEAFF.

The gene calls are TRBV18 and TRBJ1-3; D call uncertain. Germline assignment: CDR1 KGHSH and CDR2 LQKENI. The CDR3 is 15 amino acids. Trimming removed 2 bases at V and 0 bases at J, with 8 bases between. CDR3 nucleotide sequence: TGTGCCAGCTCACCAGACCTAGGCTCTGGAAACACCATATATTTT. This translates into CASSPDLGSGNTIYF.

The chain employs TRBV2 and TRBJ2-7; possible D gene TRBD2, 7 bases. V was pared by 6 bases and J by 7 bases, with 16 bases between. Germline CDR1 and CDR2: SNHLY and FYNNEI. This CDR3 is built from 13 residues. CDR3 amino acids: CASRTGLVGEQYF. The CDR3 bases are TGTGCCAGCAGGACAGGACTAGTTGGAGAGCAGTACTTC.

This clone was seen just once. The rearrangement joins TRBV2 to TRBJ1-2, with 9 bases that match TRBD1. Looked up from germline, CDR1 is SNHLY and CDR2 is FYNNEI. The trim removed 8 bases at V and 6 bases at J, leaving 10 bases unmatched. This CDR3 is 14 amino acids long. As DNA, the CDR3 is TGTGCCAGCGCTGACTCACAGGGGGCGGATGGCTACACCTTC. Amino acid sequence: CASADSQGADGYTF.

The CDR3 spells CASRGQANTEAFF. The DNA of the CDR3 is TGCGCCAGCAGGGGACAGGCGAACACTGAAGCTTTCTTT. V usage is TRBV10-2 and J usage is TRBJ1-1, with 8 bases that match TRBD1. This CDR3 is 13 amino acids long. The V segment lost 6 bases and the J segment 1 base; nucleotides outside the gene matches: 1. CDR1 is WSHSY, CDR2 SAAADI, per germline.

V is TRBV18 and J is TRBJ1-1; maybe TRBD1 (6 bases). Germline CDR1 is KGHSH and CDR2 is LQKENI. The CDR3 sequence is 14 residues long. Between the trimmed V and J ends, which lost 0 bases and 1 base, there was a span of 6 bases. CDR3 loop: CASSPPRGNTEAFF. The CDR3 nucleotides are TGTGCCAGCTCACCACCCAGGGGGAACACTGAAGCTTTCTTT.